These T cell receptor beta chains were read from a single sample in a study of OX40 agonist ivuxolimab in advanced cancers. Sequencing used immunoSEQ multiplex PCR; TCRdb keeps in-frame clones, though not all of them. The sample has approximately 100,000 clones, approximately 90% seen once. The material was CD4+ or CD8+ T cells sorted from blood, obtained in a trial of the OX40 agonist ivuxolimab. Receptors were obtained from an adult with an advanced solid tumor such as melanoma, head and neck, liver or kidney cancer. Both conserved end residues are part of each CDR3. D genes are given only for firm matches.

>TRBD2|TRBJ2-7|TRBV10-1
CASRQPSGNSYEQYF
TGCGCCAGCAGACAGCCTAGCGGTAACTCCTACGAGCAGTACTTC
>.|TRBJ1-5|TRBV7-9
CASSFSHATGPQHF
TGTGCCAGCAGCTTCTCCCATGCGACCGGGCCCCAGCATTTT
>.|TRBJ2-2|TRBV5-4
CASSWVDTGELFF
TGTGCCAGCAGCTGGGTTGACACCGGGGAGCTGTTTTTT
>.|TRBJ1-5|TRBV30
CAWSGGLGWDQPQHF
TGTGCCTGGAGCGGAGGGTTGGGGTGGGATCAGCCCCAGCATTTT
>TRBD2|TRBJ2-1|TRBV7-9
CASSLGSGRSNEQFF
TGTGCCAGCAGCTTAGGTAGCGGGCGTAGCAATGAGCAGTTCTTC
>.|TRBJ1-1|TRBV19
CASSIVPDNTEAFF
TGTGCCAGTAGTATAGTCCCTGACAACACTGAAGCTTTCTTT
>.|TRBJ2-7|TRBV2
CASRAGTFPYEQYF
TGTGCCAGCAGGGCCGGGACGTTCCCCTACGAGCAGTACTTC
>.|TRBJ1-2|TRBV6-5
CASSYSRGSWGYTF
TGTGCCAGCAGTTACTCGAGAGGGTCCTGGGGCTACACCTTC
>TRBD1|TRBJ1-5|TRBV18
CASSPSPGQSNQPQHF
TGTGCCAGCTCACCTTCGCCGGGACAGAGTAATCAGCCCCAGCATTTT
>.|TRBJ1-4|TRBV19
CASRPGPRGEKLFF
TGTGCCAGTAGACCGGGACCCCGGGGAGAAAAACTGTTTTTT
>TRBD2|TRBJ2-1|TRBV18
CASSPGLGTSGRNEQFF
TGTGCCAGCTCACCAGGATTAGGGACTAGCGGTAGGAATGAGCAGTTCTTC
>TRBD1|TRBJ1-2|TRBV5-5
CASSTGSTGAYYGYTF
TGTGCCAGCAGCACTGGTTCGACAGGGGCTTACTATGGCTACACCTTC
>.|TRBJ2-2|TRBV6-1
CASSSTVGAGELFF
TGTGCCAGCAGTTCCACCGTAGGGGCCGGGGAGCTGTTTTTT